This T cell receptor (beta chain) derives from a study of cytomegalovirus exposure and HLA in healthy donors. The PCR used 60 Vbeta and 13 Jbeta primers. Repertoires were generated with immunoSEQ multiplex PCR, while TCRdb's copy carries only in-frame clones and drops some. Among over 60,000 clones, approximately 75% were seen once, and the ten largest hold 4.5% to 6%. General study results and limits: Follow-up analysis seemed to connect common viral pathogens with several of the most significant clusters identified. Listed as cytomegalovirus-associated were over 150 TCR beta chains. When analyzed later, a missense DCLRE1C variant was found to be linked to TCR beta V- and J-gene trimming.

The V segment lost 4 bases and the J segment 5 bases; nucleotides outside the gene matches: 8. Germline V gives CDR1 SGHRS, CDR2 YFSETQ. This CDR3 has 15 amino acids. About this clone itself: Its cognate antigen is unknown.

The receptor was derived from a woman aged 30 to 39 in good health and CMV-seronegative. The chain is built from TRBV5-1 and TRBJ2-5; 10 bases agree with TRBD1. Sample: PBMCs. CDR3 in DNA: TGCGCCAGCAGCAACGACAGGGGGCGAGGTGAGACCCAGTACTTC. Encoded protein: CASSNDRGRGETQYF.